Listed below are T cell receptor beta chains from one sample, sequenced in a study of OX40 agonist ivuxolimab in advanced cancers. The protocol was immunoSEQ multiplex PCR, while the TCRdb copy is restricted to in-frame clones and leaves out a portion. The repertoire has about 26,000 clones, around 85% of them found once; the top ten carry approximately 35%. Sequenced here: CD4+ or CD8+ T cells sorted from blood, sampled in a trial of the OX40 agonist ivuxolimab. Receptors were obtained from an adult with an advanced solid tumor such as melanoma, head and neck, liver or kidney cancer. The CDR3 runs from the conserved cysteine through the conserved F or W. A D gene is named only where the DNA matches it firmly. Not all rows give a size; the values are once, few, many and, for expanded clones, a class.

cdr3_aa cdr3_nt d_call v_call clone_size j_call cdr3_length
CASRPRSIYEQYF TGTGCCAGCAGACCCAGGTCTATCTACGAGCAGTACTTC . TRBV28 . TRBJ2-7 13
CASSEYAGAQYF TGTGCCAGCAGTGAATATGCAGGGGCGCAGTATTTT . TRBV2 . TRBJ2-3 12
CASSPGGEKLFF TGTGCCAGCAGCCCTGGAGGTGAAAAACTGTTTTTT . TRBV11-2 once TRBJ1-4 12
CASTDTSYEQYF TGTGCCAGCACGGACACCTCCTACGAGCAGTACTTC . TRBV2 few TRBJ2-7 12
CASSVGGALRDTGELFF TGTGCCAGCAGCGTAGGGGGGGCCCTCAGGGACACCGGGGAGCTGTTTTTT . TRBV9 . TRBJ2-2 17
CASSFEQDRLAGTAYEQYF TGCGCCAGCAGCTTCGAACAGGATCGACTAGCGGGAACTGCCTACGAGCAGTACTTC TRBD2 TRBV5-1 . TRBJ2-7 19
CASSREGTGLAGTPSTDTQYF TGTGCCAGCAGTCGCGAAGGAACCGGACTAGCGGGGACCCCTAGCACAGATACGCAGTATTTT TRBD2 TRBV2 . TRBJ2-3 21
CAWSLPGQRNTEAFF TGTGCCTGGAGTCTCCCGGGACAGAGAAACACTGAAGCTTTCTTT TRBD1 TRBV30 . TRBJ1-1 15
CASSLEGRGEGQPQHF TGCGCCAGCAGCTTGGAGGGCAGGGGTGAGGGTCAGCCCCAGCATTTT . TRBV5-1 . TRBJ1-5 16
CASSLTYEQYF TGTGCCAGCAGCTTGACTTACGAGCAGTACTTC . TRBV11-2 . TRBJ2-7 11
CASSLGSLGRGAGEQFF TGTGCCAGCAGCTTAGGGTCGTTGGGACGAGGGGCCGGTGAGCAGTTCTTC . TRBV13 . TRBJ2-1 17
CASSLEIRGNTIYF TGTGCCAGCAGCTTGGAGATCCGTGGAAACACCATATATTTT . TRBV5-6 . TRBJ1-3 14
CASRRRMSRVTTEAFF TGTGCCAGTCGACGTCGGATGTCTCGGGTGACCACTGAAGCTTTCTTT . TRBV7-9 once TRBJ1-1 16
CASSLLGYGYTF TGTGCCAGCAGCTTGCTGGGCTATGGCTACACCTTC . TRBV5-4 . TRBJ1-2 12
CASSQQGVDNQPQHF TGTGCCAGCAGCCAACAGGGGGTAGACAATCAGCCCCAGCATTTT TRBD1 TRBV7-9 . TRBJ1-5 15
CASSRTGTGIYEQYF TGTGCCAGCAGCCGCACCGGGACAGGGATCTACGAGCAGTACTTC TRBD1 TRBV27 . TRBJ2-7 15
CASSQGRSGLNSPLHF TGCGCCAGCAGCCAAGGGAGGTCGGGGCTCAATTCACCCCTCCACTTT . TRBV4-1 . TRBJ1-6 16
CASSIDPGPTYGYTF TGTGCCAGTAGTATTGATCCAGGCCCCACTTATGGCTACACCTTC . TRBV19 . TRBJ1-2 15
CASSLGIGTRSTDTQYF TGTGCCAGCAGCTTAGGAATCGGGACTAGATCAACAGATACGCAGTATTTT TRBD2 TRBV7-9 . TRBJ2-3 17
CASSPTSGPYNEQFF TGTGCCAGCAGCCCGACTAGCGGGCCCTACAATGAGCAGTTCTTC TRBD2 TRBV7-9 . TRBJ2-1 15
CASSLSPGTSLLEGETQYF TGTGCCAGCAGTTTATCACCCGGGACTAGCCTGCTTGAAGGGGAGACCCAGTACTTC TRBD2 TRBV27 once TRBJ2-5 19
CASSPFSSGGVTGELFF TGTGCCAGCAGCCCATTTTCTAGCGGGGGCGTCACCGGGGAGCTGTTTTTT TRBD2 TRBV7-8 . TRBJ2-2 17
CSASGTRRADTQYF TGCAGCGCAAGCGGGACTCGCAGAGCAGATACGCAGTATTTT TRBD2 TRBV29-1 . TRBJ2-3 14
CASSPVFPGQAKKGGLYEQYF TGTGCCAGCTCACCAGTGTTCCCGGGACAGGCCAAAAAAGGGGGATTATACGAGCAGTACTTC TRBD1 TRBV18 . TRBJ2-7 21
CASSPRTAPEAFF TGTGCCAGCAGTCCCCGGACAGCTCCTGAAGCTTTCTTT . TRBV28 . TRBJ1-1 13
CASSGGPSGYNEQFF TGTGCTAGCAGCGGAGGGCCAAGTGGGTACAATGAGCAGTTCTTC . TRBV7-7 . TRBJ2-1 15
CSVRDTYEQYF TGCAGCGTCCGGGACACTTACGAGCAGTACTTC . TRBV29-1 . TRBJ2-7 11
CASSPDKSSYNEQFF TGTGCCAGCAGCCCTGACAAGAGCTCCTACAATGAGCAGTTCTTC . TRBV7-7 . TRBJ2-1 15
CASSGILSGNTIYF TGTGCCAGCAGTGGTATCCTTTCTGGAAACACCATATATTTT . TRBV25-1 . TRBJ1-3 14
CASSLTLGGNEQFF TGTGCCAGCAGCTTAACCCTAGGCGGGAATGAGCAGTTCTTC . TRBV7-3 . TRBJ2-1 14
CASSEASIWSDEGITEAFF TGTGCCAGCAGTGAAGCGTCTATCTGGTCAGACGAGGGTATCACTGAAGCTTTCTTT . TRBV6-1 . TRBJ1-1 19
CASSVGTGGYGYTF TGTGCCAGCAGCGTAGGGACGGGGGGCTATGGCTACACCTTC . TRBV9 . TRBJ1-2 14
CRTVGHGDDEQYF TGTAGAACCGTGGGACACGGAGACGACGAGCAGTACTTC . TRBV6-5 once TRBJ2-7 13
CASSHRRVGTGELFF TGTGCCAGCAGTCACCGCAGGGTCGGGACCGGGGAGCTGTTTTTT . TRBV6-5 . TRBJ2-2 15
CSVEDVWGSGNTIYF TGCAGCGTTGAAGACGTTTGGGGCTCTGGAAACACCATATATTTT . TRBV29-1 . TRBJ1-3 15
CASNLGGNQPQHF TGTGCCAGTAACTTGGGGGGCAATCAGCCCCAGCATTTT . TRBV19 few TRBJ1-5 13
CASSHPRVSGSRETQYF TGTGCCAGCAGCCACCCTAGGGTTAGCGGGAGTAGAGAGACCCAGTACTTC TRBD2 TRBV14 few TRBJ2-5 17
CASSLGQGYQPQHF TGTGCCAGCAGCTTAGGGCAGGGGTATCAGCCCCAGCATTTT . TRBV7-9 . TRBJ1-5 14
CASSQFAEQYF TGCGCCAGCAGCCAATTCGCCGAGCAGTACTTC . TRBV4-1 . TRBJ2-7 11
CASSYFTSPQETQYF TGTGCCAGCAGTTACTTTACTAGCCCGCAAGAGACCCAGTACTTC . TRBV6-5 . TRBJ2-5 15
CASRLAGGLPDTQYF TGTGCCAGCAGGCTAGCGGGGGGCCTCCCAGATACGCAGTATTTT TRBD2 TRBV5-4 . TRBJ2-3 15
CASRPMGSYNEQFF TGTGCCAGCAGGCCGATGGGCTCCTACAATGAGCAGTTCTTC . TRBV6-5 . TRBJ2-1 14
CATSSSSRATNEKLFF TGTGCCACCAGCAGTTCGAGTCGTGCAACTAATGAAAAACTGTTTTTT . TRBV15 . TRBJ1-4 16
CASSQDRGGTLYEQYF TGTGCCAGCAGCCAAGATAGGGGAGGAACCCTCTACGAGCAGTACTTC . TRBV4-2 . TRBJ2-7 16
CASSPRLAGEETQYF TGTGCCAGCAGCCCCCGACTAGCGGGGGAAGAGACCCAGTACTTC TRBD2 TRBV13 . TRBJ2-5 15